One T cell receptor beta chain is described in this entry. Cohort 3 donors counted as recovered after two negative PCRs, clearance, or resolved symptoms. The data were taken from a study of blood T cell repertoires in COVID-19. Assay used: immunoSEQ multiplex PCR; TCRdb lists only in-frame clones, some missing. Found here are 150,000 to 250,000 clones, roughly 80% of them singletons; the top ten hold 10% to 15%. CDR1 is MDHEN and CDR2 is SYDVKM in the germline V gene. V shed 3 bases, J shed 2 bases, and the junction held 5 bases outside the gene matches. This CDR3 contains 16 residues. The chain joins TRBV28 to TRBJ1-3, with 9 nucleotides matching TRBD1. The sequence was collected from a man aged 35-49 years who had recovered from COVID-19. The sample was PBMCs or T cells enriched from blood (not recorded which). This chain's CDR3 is CASSFRGTGPGNTIYF. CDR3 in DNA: TGTGCCAGCAGTTTCAGGGGGACAGGGCCTGGAAACACCATATATTTT.